Below, 24 T cell receptor beta chains from the same sample are listed, as sequenced in a study of T cells in Graves' hyperthyroidism and ophthalmopathy. What was amplified from RNA transcripts were TCR beta CDR3 regions. During a first-round RT-PCR of the TCR CDR3, the HTBI primer set was used. From the multiplex PCR reads, TCRdb called clonotypes with MiXCR, one entry per CDR3 protein. The sample carries around 400,000 distinct CDR3 sequences, approximately 25% recorded once. The sequenced sample consisted of blood. The source of these receptors is a man aged 50-60 years with Graves' hyperthyroidism.

This clonotype was seen only a few times. CDR3 amino acids: CASSLWGGGAAETQYF. The CDR3 nucleotides are TGTGCCAGCAGCCTCTGGGGGGGAGGGGCGGCGGAGACCCAGTACTTC. The rearrangement links TRBV7-2 to TRBJ2-5, with 7 bases matching TRBD2. CDR1 is SGHTA, CDR2 FQGNSA, per germline. The CDR3 sequence is 16 residues long. Trimming removed 5 bases from V and 5 bases from J; junction bases left unmatched: 14.

This clonotype was observed a handful of times. The chain carries TRBV20-1 and TRBJ2-3, with 7 bases aligning to TRBD2. The CDR3 has 11 residues. The germline V gene has CDR1 DFQATT and CDR2 SNEGSKA (reference sequence). As DNA, the CDR3 is TGCATGCTAGCGGCCACAGATACGCAGTATTTT. As protein: CMLAATDTQYF.

This clonotype has just a few counts. The J gene is TRBJ2-5, the V gene TRBV20-1, with 8 bases matching TRBD1. This CDR3 is built from 12 residues. The junction had 1 base not matched to a gene; V was cut back by 6 bases and J by 1 base. The germline V gene encodes CDR1 DFQATT and CDR2 SNEGSKA (reference sequence). CDR3 in DNA: TGCAGTGCCGGGACAGGCCAAGAGACCCAGTACTTC. Its protein product is CSAGTGQETQYF.

This clonotype was counted many times. The chain's CDR3 is CASSLTSFYEQYF. The CDR3 DNA follows: TGTGCCAGCAGCTTGACTAGTTTCTACGAGCAGTACTTC. This chain uses TRBV7-6 with TRBJ2-7; tentatively, D is TRBD2 (6 bases). CDR1 and CDR2 (germline): SGHVS, FNYEAQ. Trimming removed 3 bases at V and 3 bases at J, with 9 bases between. This CDR3 is built from 13 residues.

This clonotype has only one observation. With a much larger clone just one base away, this may be a read error. The chain couples TRBV12-3 or TRBV12-4 to TRBJ2-7; weak D call: TRBD2 (6 bases). This CDR3 has 15 residues. In DNA, the CDR3 is TGTGCCAGCAGTCGGGCGGGGCGGATGGGCTACGAGCGGTACTTC. This translates into CASSRAGRMGYERYF.

This clonotype was recorded many times. The genes are TRBV14 and TRBJ2-1; 12 positions match TRBD2. The V segment lost 0 bases and the J segment 7 bases; nucleotides outside the gene matches: 10. Germline assignment: CDR1 SGHDN and CDR2 FVKESK. The CDR3 has 18 amino acids. The CDR3 sequence is CASSQEFKLLAGGNEQFF. The CDR3 DNA sequence: TGTGCCAGCAGCCAAGAATTTAAGCTACTAGCGGGAGGTAATGAGCAGTTCTTC.

This clonotype was recorded a few times. The gene calls are TRBV20-1 and TRBJ2-3, with TRBD2 identical over 9 bases. The V segment lost 4 bases and the J segment 12 bases; nucleotides outside the gene matches: 5. Looked up from germline, CDR1 is DFQATT and CDR2 is SNEGSKA (reference sequence). CDR3 length equals 11 residues. Here the CDR3 DNA reads TGCAGTGCTACGACTAGCGGTTCACAGTATTTT. Translation gives CSATTSGSQYF.

This clonotype was detected many times. V usage is TRBV11-2 and J usage is TRBJ2-7, with TRBD2 matching 11 bases. Germline CDR1 and CDR2: SGHAT and FQNNGV. The CDR3 is 14 amino acids. V lost 5 bases to trimming and J lost 2 bases; unmatched junction nucleotides: 2. Here the CDR3 DNA reads TGTGCCAGCAGCATAGCGGGAGGGACCTACGAGCAGTACTTC. It specifies CASSIAGGTYEQYF.

This clonotype was observed many times. The V gene is TRBV7-6, the J gene TRBJ2-5; tentatively, D is TRBD2 (7 bases). CDR3 length: 16 residues. Trimming took 8 bases from V and 4 from J, leaving 23 bases between them. Germline lookup yields CDR1 SGHVS and CDR2 FNYEAQ. The CDR3 reads CASSSKVGGARETQYF. CDR3 bases: TGTGCCAGCTCCTCCAAAGTAGGGGGGGCGCGAGAGACCCAGTACTTC.

This clonotype was recorded once. The chain is built from TRBV28 and TRBJ2-5; the match to TRBD2 covers 8 bases. CDR3 length: 18 amino acids. The junction had 12 bases not matched to a gene; V was cut back by 1 base and J by 2 bases. Germline-derived CDR1 and CDR2 are MDHEN and SYDVKM. CDR3 in DNA: TGTGCCAGCAGTTTATTGACGGGAGGGCCGAATCGACAAGAGACCCAGTACTTC. It specifies CASSLLTGGPNRQETQYF.

This chain joins TRBV20-1 and TRBJ1-2, with 8 bases fitting TRBD1. The CDR3 is 14 amino acids. Looked up from germline, CDR1 is DFQATT and CDR2 is SNEGSKA (reference sequence). V was pared by 2 bases and J by 6 bases, with 8 bases of the junction left unmatched. CDR3 region: CSARNQGAGDGYTF. The DNA of the CDR3 is TGCAGTGCTAGAAATCAGGGGGCGGGGGATGGCTACACCTTC.

This clonotype was detected only a few times. J is TRBJ1-1 and V is TRBV12-3 or TRBV12-4, with 8 bases lining up with TRBD1. The V gene end was trimmed by 7 bases and the J gene end by 5 bases; junction bases not matched to a gene: 6. CDR3 length: 13 residues. This chain's CDR3 is CASTMTGETEAFF. The CDR3 region has the DNA TGTGCCAGCACCATGACAGGGGAGACTGAAGCTTTCTTT.

Concerning this clonotype: At one end, the junction sequence differs from germline, possibly due to a read error. The V gene is TRBV7-2, the J gene TRBJ2-7; TRBD2 is a possible D gene (6 bases). The CDR3 is 13 residues long. Germline-derived CDR1 and CDR2 are SGHTA and FQGNSA. CDR3 DNA: TGTGCCAGCAGTTTAGCGGAATCCTACGAGCAGTACTTC. It translates to CASSLAESYEQYF.

This clonotype was observed a few times. The V and J genes are TRBV10-3 and TRBJ2-7; D gene unclear. The CDR3 has 14 residues. Trimming shortened V by 5 bases and J by 6 bases, and 17 bases separated the two germline ends. Germline V gene lookup returns CDR1 ENHRY and CDR2 SYGVKD. The CDR3 bases are TGTGCCATCAGTCGACCTACTGGATTACGCGAGCAGTACTTC. It is translated as CAISRPTGLREQYF.

This clonotype was detected once. V is TRBV9 and J is TRBJ1-6; 7 bases are shared with TRBD1. This CDR3 comprises 14 residues. From germline, CDR1 is SGDLS and CDR2 YYNGEE. Germline trimming cut 4 bases from V and 10 bases from J; bases unmatched to any gene: 8. CDR3 residues: CASSSRQGGSPLHF. The CDR3 DNA reads as TGTGCCAGCAGCTCCCGACAGGGAGGGTCACCCCTCCACTTT. The variable domain in full, completed from reference TRBV9 and TRBJ1-6, reads DSGVTQTPKHLITATGQRVTLRCSPRSGDLSVYWYQQSLDQGLQFLIQYYNGEERAKGNILERFSAQQFPDLHSELNLSSLELGDSALYFCASSSRQGGSPLHFGNGTRLTVT.

The chain uses TRBV6-2 or TRBV6-3 and TRBJ2-6; D is possibly TRBD1 (5 bases). Germline CDR1 is MNHEY and CDR2 is SVGEGT. The CDR3 consists of 18 residues. V was trimmed by 9 bases and J by 0 bases, leaving 21 bases between them. The CDR3 here is CASKRQPTTYSGANVLTF. In DNA, the CDR3 is TGTGCCAGTAAAAGACAGCCAACTACCTACTCTGGGGCCAACGTCCTGACTTTC.

In this sample, this clonotype turned up a few times. This rearrangement joins TRBV5-1 to TRBJ1-3; unclear D gene. V lost 0 bases to trimming and J lost 0 bases, with 10 bases between them. CDR1 is SGHRS and CDR2 is YFSETQ in the germline V gene. There are 16 residues in the CDR3. The CDR3 protein is CASSLVGRASGNTIYF. The CDR3, as DNA: TGCGCCAGCAGCTTGGTAGGTCGGGCCTCTGGAAACACCATATATTTT. Full variable domain (outside the CDR3, taken from reference TRBV5-1 and TRBJ1-3): KAGVTQTPRYLIKTRGQQVTLSCSPISGHRSVSWYQQTPGQGLQFLFEYFSETQRNKGNFPGRFSGRQFSNSRSEMNVSTLELGDSALYLCASSLVGRASGNTIYFGEGSWLTVV.

This clonotype was counted many times. The chain couples TRBV6-1 to TRBJ2-3; no clear D gene. Germline-derived CDR1 and CDR2 are MNHNS and SASEGT. Trimming shortened V by 5 bases and J by 0 bases, and 12 bases separated the two germline ends. The CDR3 sequence is 15 residues long. The CDR3, as DNA: TGTGCCAGCAGTTTTAAACTCCTTAGCACAGATACGCAGTATTTT. As protein: CASSFKLLSTDTQYF.

This clonotype was counted a few times. The chain has TRBV19 and TRBJ1-2; D remains ambiguous. The CDR3 extends over 12 amino acids. Between the trimmed V and J ends, which lost 6 bases and 1 base, there was a span of 6 bases. The V gene's germline CDR1 is LNHDA and CDR2 SQIVND (reference sequence). CDR3 DNA: TGTGCCAGTAGACGAGTTAACTATGGCTACACCTTC. This sequence encodes CASRRVNYGYTF.

At least ten counts were recorded for this clonotype. The CDR3 bases are TGTGCCAGCAGCTATAGCGGACCGGTAGGTGAGCAGTTCTTC. This encodes CASSYSGPVGEQFF. The chain recombines TRBV7-8 with TRBJ2-1; tentatively, D is TRBD2 (6 bases). The CDR3 runs to 14 residues. The V and J ends lost 4 bases and 9 bases respectively, with 16 bases between them. Germline-derived CDR1 and CDR2 are SGHVS and FQNEAQ.

In this sample, this clonotype turned up a few times. The rearrangement joins TRBV15 to TRBJ1-5; 7 bases map to TRBD1. Germline lookup yields CDR1 LNHNV and CDR2 YYDKDF (reference sequence). The ends lost 0 bases at V and 6 bases at J; junction bases unmatched: 8. The CDR3 covers 16 residues. In DNA form, the CDR3 reads TGTGCCACCAGCAGAGATCGTGGGACAGTGGGTCAGCCCCAGCATTTT. Translation gives CATSRDRGTVGQPQHF.

The CDR3: CASSNTGARTDTQYF. The CDR3, as DNA: TGTGCCAGCAGCAATACGGGAGCCCGCACAGATACGCAGTATTTT. The gene calls are TRBV9 and TRBJ2-3, with D possibly being TRBD2 (6 bases). This CDR3 has 15 amino acids. V lost 4 bases and J 1 base, leaving 13 bases between the germline ends. Looked up from germline, CDR1 is SGDLS and CDR2 is YYNGEE.

J is TRBJ2-7 and V is TRBV29-1; 10 bases match TRBD1. V was pared by 4 bases and J by 4 bases, with 1 base of the junction left unmatched. Per germline, CDR1 SQVTM and CDR2 ANQGSEA. The CDR3 is 12 residues long. CDR3 protein: CSVGTGGYEQYF. CDR3 DNA sequence: TGCAGCGTTGGGACAGGGGGTTACGAGCAGTACTTC.

This chain links TRBV5-1 with TRBJ1-1, with D unclear. V was pared by 0 bases and J by 11 bases, with 8 bases between. The CDR3 contains 11 residues. CDR1 and CDR2 (germline): SGHRS, YFSETQ. The CDR3 protein is CASSLEGMAFF. DNA for the CDR3: TGCGCCAGCAGCTTGGAGGGTATGGCTTTCTTT.